This TCR beta chain was observed in a study of cytomegalovirus exposure and HLA in healthy donors. The study's findings and limits: A later examination showed that TCR association rates differed by HLA locus, with DRB1 most and HLA-C fewest.

This PCR relied on a set of 60 Vbeta primers and 13 Jbeta primers. Generated by immunoSEQ multiplex PCR, the TCRdb table keeps only in-frame clones and is missing some. The data hold about 150,000 clones, with over 8% observed a single time. About this clone itself: What it binds is not known.

CDR1 and CDR2 (germline): SGHTA, FQGNSA. CDR3 length equals 14 residues. Trimming at V came to 6 bases and at J to 2 bases, leaving 2 bases not matched to a gene. The V and J genes are TRBV7-2 and TRBJ1-3; TRBD1 matches at 9 bases. The sample consisted of PBMCs. This clonotype was obtained from a male donor in good health and CMV-seronegative. The CDR3, as DNA: TGTGCCAGCAGGCGACAGGGGGCTGGAAACACCATATATTTT. Amino acid sequence: CASRRQGAGNTIYF.